This entry is about one T cell receptor (beta chain). The sample belongs to a study of blood T cell repertoires in COVID-19. Study background: Researchers got acute and convalescent COVID-19 samples from the United States, Italy and Spain. The analysed material was cDNA or gDNA that came from T cells, B-cell-depleted T cells, or PBMCs.

Germline V gives CDR1 SGHAT, CDR2 FQNNGV. The CDR3 is 16 residues long. With V trimmed by 0 bases and J by 5 bases, 7 bases remained unmatched. Original analysis: Nucleated cell number was recorded as an estimate derived from reference gene primer amplification. Sequenced by immunoSEQ multiplex PCR; TCRdb stores in-frame clones only, minus some. D and trimming come from the DNA, and the V and J calls and clone size come from that table. The repertoire holds around 140,000 clones, approximately 86% seen once, with roughly 8.7% in the top ten. The material sequenced was peripheral blood. V usage is TRBV11-2 and J usage is TRBJ2-3, with 8 bases that match TRBD2. The TCR sequence derives from a woman aged 60 to 75 with acute or convalescent COVID-19. In nucleotides, the CDR3 is TGTGCCAGCAGCTTAGAGGTCGGGGGGGCCGAAGATACGCAGTATTTT. It encodes CASSLEVGGAEDTQYF.